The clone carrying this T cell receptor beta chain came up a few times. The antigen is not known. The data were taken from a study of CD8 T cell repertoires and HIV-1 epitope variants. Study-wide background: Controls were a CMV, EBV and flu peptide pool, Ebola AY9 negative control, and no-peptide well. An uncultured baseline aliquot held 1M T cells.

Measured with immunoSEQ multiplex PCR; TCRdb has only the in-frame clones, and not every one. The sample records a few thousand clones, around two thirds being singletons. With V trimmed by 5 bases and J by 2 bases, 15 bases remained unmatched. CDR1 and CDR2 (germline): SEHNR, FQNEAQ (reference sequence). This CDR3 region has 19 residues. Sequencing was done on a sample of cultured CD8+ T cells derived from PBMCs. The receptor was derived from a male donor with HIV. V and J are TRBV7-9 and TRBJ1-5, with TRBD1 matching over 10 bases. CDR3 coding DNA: TGTGCCAGCAGCATGATGCCGGGACAGGGGAGTGGGGGCAATCAGCCCCAGCATTTT. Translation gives CASSMMPGQGSGGNQPQHF.